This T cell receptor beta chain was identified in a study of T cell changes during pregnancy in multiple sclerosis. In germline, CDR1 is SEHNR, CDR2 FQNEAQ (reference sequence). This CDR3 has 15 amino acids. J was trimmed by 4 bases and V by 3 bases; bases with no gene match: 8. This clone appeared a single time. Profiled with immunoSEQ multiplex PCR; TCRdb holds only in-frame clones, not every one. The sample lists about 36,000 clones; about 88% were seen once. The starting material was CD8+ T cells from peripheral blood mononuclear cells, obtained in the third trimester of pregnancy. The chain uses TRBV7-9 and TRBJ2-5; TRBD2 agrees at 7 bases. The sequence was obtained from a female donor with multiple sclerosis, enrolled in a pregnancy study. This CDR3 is CASSFWASGGETQYF. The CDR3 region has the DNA TGTGCCAGCAGCTTTTGGGCTAGCGGCGGAGAGACCCAGTACTTC.